The 24 T cell receptor beta chains below come from one sample, sequenced in a study of CD8 T cells in Susac syndrome. Random hexamers served to reverse transcribe roughly 0.5 to 1 ug RNA. MiXCR, run by TCRdb on the immunoSEQ multiplex PCR reads, gives a single entry per CDR3 protein. The sample includes about 200,000 distinct CDR3 sequences, roughly nine tenths seen only once; the top ten take over 0.075%. The sequencing input was CD4+ T cells from PBMCs. These TCRs come from a human donor with Susac syndrome.

The rearrangement links TRBV23-1 to TRBJ2-3; D possibly corresponds to TRBD2 (6 bases). TRBV23-1 is classed as an ORF, of uncertain function. Trimming took off 0 bases at V and 1 base at J, with 8 bases between the two ends. CDR3 size: 15 residues. The chain's CDR3 is CASSQSGLRTDTQYF. CDR3 coding DNA: TGCGCCAGCAGTCAATCGGGACTCCGCACAGATACGCAGTATTTT.

The genes are TRBV2 and TRBJ1-1; D possibly corresponds to TRBD1 (5 bases). V lost 6 bases to trimming and J lost 0 bases, with 8 bases between them. Germline-derived CDR1 and CDR2 are SNHLY and FYNNEI. This CDR3 has 13 residues. In DNA, the CDR3 is TGTGCCAGCAGGGAGACAGTGAACACTGAAGCTTTCTTT. This codes for CASRETVNTEAFF.

The genes are TRBV28 and TRBJ2-1; D might be TRBD1 or TRBD2, each matching 5 bases. V lost 5 bases, J lost 5 bases, and 13 bases lay in between. The CDR3 covers 14 residues. The germline gives CDR1 MDHEN, CDR2 SYDVKM. This CDR3 reads CASSGGEGHNEQFF. The CDR3 coding sequence is TGTGCCAGCAGTGGGGGAGAGGGTCACAATGAGCAGTTCTTC.

The chain is built from TRBV4-1 and TRBJ2-1, with D tentatively TRBD1 (7 bases). Germline V gene sequence: CDR1 MGHRA, CDR2 YSYEKL. The CDR3 totals 14 residues. V lost 3 bases, J lost 8 bases, and 14 bases lay in between. CDR3 in DNA: TGCGCCAGCAGCCACGGCAGGGGGGCCTATGAGCAGTTCTTC. Encoded protein: CASSHGRGAYEQFF.

The CDR3 DNA sequence: TGTGCCAGCAGACCGACAGGGGGGGGAGATACGCAGTATTTT. Protein sequence: CASRPTGGGDTQYF. The V and J genes are TRBV12-3 or TRBV12-4 and TRBJ2-3; 9 bases are shared with TRBD1. With 6 bases clipped from V and 5 bases from J, the junction kept 6 bases outside the gene matches. This CDR3 spans 14 amino acids.

V usage is TRBV6-5 and J usage is TRBJ1-6; D gene ambiguous. V was shortened by 2 bases and J by 0 bases, with 8 bases between the two germline ends. Germline V gene data show CDR1 as MNHEY and CDR2 as SVGAGI. CDR3 length equals 16 residues. CDR3 region: CASSYGGSSYNSPLHF. The CDR3 coding sequence is TGTGCCAGCAGTTACGGTGGGAGCTCCTATAATTCACCCCTCCACTTT.

The sample holds one count of this clonotype. The junction and the germline gene differ at one end; a read error may be behind it. The V call is TRBV5-1, the J call TRBJ1-2; 7 nucleotides line up with TRBD1. Germline CDR1 SGHRS, CDR2 YFSETQ. The CDR3 is made up of 13 amino acids. The DNA of the CDR3 is TGCGCCAGCAGCCCGGAGGGGGCCTATCGCTACACCTTC. Its translation: CASSPEGAYRYTF. The entire variable domain, with the rest obtained from reference TRBV5-1 and TRBJ1-2, is as follows: KAGVTQTPRYLIKTRGQQVTLSCSPISGHRSVSWYQQTPGQGLQFLFEYFSETQRNKGNFPGRFSGRQFSNSRSEMNVSTLELGDSALYLCASSPEGAYRYTFGSGTRLTVV.

This rearrangement joins TRBV28 to TRBJ2-3; 7 nucleotides line up with TRBD2. Unmatched junction bases numbered 5, after V lost 1 base and J lost 1 base. The CDR3 runs to 16 residues. Germline assignment: CDR1 MDHEN and CDR2 SYDVKM. This CDR3 is CASSLFRLAGTDTQYF. The CDR3, as DNA: TGTGCCAGCAGTTTATTTAGACTAGCTGGCACAGATACGCAGTATTTT.

This clonotype has just one count. V and J are TRBV4-1 and TRBJ1-5; D gene uncertain. The V and J ends lost 1 base and 4 bases respectively, with 11 bases between them. Germline lookup yields CDR1 MGHRA and CDR2 YSYEKL. The length of the CDR3 is 15 residues. CDR3 region: CASSQVRGINQPQHF. As DNA, the CDR3 is TGCGCCAGCAGCCAAGTTAGAGGGATTAATCAGCCCCAGCATTTT.

This clonotype has a handful of counts. The V call is TRBV7-3, the J call TRBJ2-1; possible D gene TRBD2, 6 bases. The V end lost 5 bases, the J end lost 8 bases, and 16 bases lay between the germline ends. CDR3 size: 14 residues. Germline V lookup: CDR1 SGHTA, CDR2 FQGTGA. The CDR3 reads CASSPRRERDEQFF. The DNA for the CDR3 is TGTGCCAGCAGCCCTCGTCGGGAGAGGGATGAGCAGTTCTTC. Full variable domain (remainder filled in from reference TRBV7-3 and TRBJ2-1): GAGVSQTPSNKVTEKGKYVELRCDPISGHTALYWYRQSLGQGPEFLIYFQGTGAADDSGLPNDRFFAVRPEGSVSTLKIQRTERGDSAVYLCASSPRRERDEQFFGPGTRLTVL.

The chain employs TRBV30 and TRBJ1-2; the D is unclear. Germline loops: CDR1 GTSNPN, CDR2 SVGIG (reference sequence). The CDR3 is 13 residues long. V was trimmed by 3 bases and J by 4 bases, leaving 12 bases between them. The CDR3 DNA is TGTGCCTGGAGCAGTCAGTTAAGCTATGGCTACACCTTC. Its protein is CAWSSQLSYGYTF. Combining the CDR3 with reference TRBV30 and TRBJ1-2 gives the whole variable domain SQTIHQWPATLVQPVGSPLSLECTVEGTSNPNLYWYRQAAGRGLQLLFYSVGIGQISSEVPQNLSASRPQDRQFILSSKKLLLSDSGFYLCAWSSQLSYGYTFGSGTRLTVV.

This sequence joins TRBV5-6 and TRBJ2-7; possible D gene TRBD2, 6 bases. CDR1 is SGHDT, CDR2 YYEEEE, per germline. The CDR3 is 14 residues long. Deletions cut 5 bases from V and 0 bases from J, with 12 bases between. Written as DNA, the CDR3 is TGTGCCAGCAGAAGGACCGGGAGCTCCTACGAGCAGTACTTC. This sequence encodes CASRRTGSSYEQYF. The full variable domain, rest sourced from reference TRBV5-6 and TRBJ2-7, is DAGVTQSPTHLIKTRGQQVTLRCSPKSGHDTVSWYQQALGQGPQFIFQYYEEEERQRGNFPDRFSGHQFPNYSSELNVNALLLGDSALYLCASRRTGSSYEQYFGPGTRLTVT.

This chain connects TRBV7-3 to TRBJ2-1; D not certain. The germline V gene has CDR1 SGHTA and CDR2 FQGTGA. The CDR3 totals 14 residues. Trimming removed 2 bases at V and 9 bases at J, with 14 bases between. CDR3 sequence reads: CASSLGPSESEQFF. Here the CDR3 DNA reads TGTGCCAGCAGCTTAGGTCCTTCGGAGAGTGAGCAGTTCTTC.

The V gene is TRBV5-8, the J gene TRBJ2-7, with D possibly being TRBD1 or TRBD2 (6 bases each). In germline, CDR1 is SGHTS, CDR2 YDEGEE. The CDR3 loop spans 13 amino acids. Trimming stripped 2 bases from V and 5 bases from J, with 11 bases between. The CDR3 DNA follows: TGTGCCAGCAGCTTTTACGGGGGCCACGAGCAGTACTTC. This sequence encodes CASSFYGGHEQYF.

This chain links TRBV7-9 with TRBJ1-2, with no clear D. Germline V gene sequence: CDR1 SEHNR, CDR2 FQNEAQ (reference sequence). CDR3 length: 13 residues. Trimming removed 3 bases at V and 8 bases at J, with 13 bases between. Here the CDR3 reads CASSFVGLRGYTF. CDR3 nucleotide sequence: TGTGCCAGCAGCTTTGTAGGCTTAAGGGGCTACACCTTC. The whole variable domain, filled in from reference TRBV7-9 and TRBJ1-2, reads DTGVSQNPRHKITKRGQNVTFRCDPISEHNRLYWYRQTLGQGPEFLTYFQNEAQLEKSRLLSDRFSAERPKGSFSTLEIQRTEQGDSAMYLCASSFVGLRGYTFGSGTRLTVV.

The chain joins TRBV19 to TRBJ2-7, with 9 bases matching TRBD1. Germline V gene lookup returns CDR1 LNHDA and CDR2 SQIVND (reference sequence). V trimming: 5 bases; J trimming: 3 bases; junction bases outside the gene matches: 8. The CDR3 runs 15 residues. The CDR3 loop reads CASSPNRDRDYEQYF. CDR3 in DNA: TGTGCCAGTAGTCCAAACCGGGACAGGGACTACGAGCAGTACTTC. The whole variable domain, remainder taken from reference TRBV19 and TRBJ2-7, is DGGITQSPKYLFRKEGQNVTLSCEQNLNHDAMYWYRQDPGQGLRLIYYSQIVNDFQKGDIAEGYSVSREKKESFPLTVTSAQKNPTAFYLCASSPNRDRDYEQYFGPGTRLTVT.

This chain links TRBV19 with TRBJ1-5, with D maybe TRBD1 (5 bases). CDR3 length: 15 amino acids. Germline V gives CDR1 LNHDA, CDR2 SQIVND (reference sequence). With 4 bases removed from V and 0 bases from J, the gap between germline ends came to 10 bases. The DNA for the CDR3 is TGTGCCAGTAGTACGGGGGATTATAGCAATCAGCCCCAGCATTTT. This gives the protein CASSTGDYSNQPQHF.

A word on this clonotype: A read error may account for a junction end that differs from germline. The chain links TRBV6-1 to TRBJ1-1; perhaps TRBD1 as D (6 bases). Germline lookup yields CDR1 MNHNS and CDR2 SASEGT. CDR3 length: 11 residues. The CDR3 spells CASRYEGHLTF. The CDR3 nucleotides read TGTGCCAGCAGGTATGAGGGACATCTCACGTTT.

The CDR3 region has the DNA TGCAGCGTTAGAACGGTGGGAGGAAACACCATATATTTT. It encodes CSVRTVGGNTIYF. The V gene is TRBV29-1, the J gene TRBJ1-3; D is ambiguous. This CDR3 has 13 amino acids. Germline V gene data show CDR1 as SQVTM and CDR2 as ANQGSEA. Trimming took off 5 bases at V and 4 bases at J, with 12 bases between the two ends.

The chain joins TRBV20-1 to TRBJ2-5; 9 bases fit TRBD2. V lost 1 base, J lost 2 bases, and 8 bases stayed unmatched. Germline CDR1 is DFQATT and CDR2 is SNEGSKA (reference sequence). CDR3 size: 16 residues. The CDR3 region is CSARGHLAGRQETQYF. The CDR3 DNA reads as TGCAGTGCTAGAGGGCACCTAGCGGGGCGGCAAGAGACCCAGTACTTC.

A single count supports this clonotype. The chain has TRBV2 and TRBJ1-1, with D possibly matching TRBD1 (6 bases). The CDR3 length is 14 residues. Looked up from germline, CDR1 is SNHLY and CDR2 is FYNNEI. Trimming pared 2 bases from V and 4 bases from J, leaving 11 bases between. The CDR3 nucleotides read TGTGCCAGCAGTGAATATACGGGGGCCACTGAAGCTTTCTTT. Translation gives CASSEYTGATEAFF.

The chain uses TRBV28 and TRBJ1-5; D gene ambiguous. CDR3 length equals 13 residues. Per germline, CDR1 MDHEN and CDR2 SYDVKM. Deletions cut 10 bases from V and 11 bases from J, with 21 bases between. Written as DNA, the CDR3 is TGTGCCACCGACGAGGAGGTTCTTTCGTCCCAGCATTTT. It is translated as CATDEEVLSSQHF.

This chain joins TRBV18 and TRBJ2-1; weak D call: TRBD2 (6 bases). Germline CDR1 is KGHSH and CDR2 is LQKENI. V was pared by 4 bases and J by 5 bases, with 9 bases between. This CDR3 is built from 13 residues. CDR3 DNA: TGTGCCAGCTCACGGGCGGGGAACAATGAGCAGTTCTTC. Protein sequence: CASSRAGNNEQFF.

This clonotype showed up just once. The chain couples TRBV20-1 to TRBJ2-7; D not certain. This CDR3 is 14 amino acids long. The V end lost 0 bases, the J end lost 4 bases, and 13 bases lay between the germline ends. The V gene's germline CDR1 is DFQATT and CDR2 SNEGSKA (reference sequence). CDR3 sequence reads: CSARDLSVSYEQYF. The CDR3, as DNA: TGCAGTGCTAGAGATCTATCAGTATCGTACGAGCAGTACTTC.